Sequencing of this TCR beta chain was carried out in a study of low-dose radiotherapy and immunotherapy resistance in tumors. Study-level background: At a dose of 200 mg/m2, intravenous cyclophosphamide was given every two weeks, one day before radiation and immunotherapy. For four cycles from cycle 1 day 1, patients took 300 mg oral aspirin daily.

V lost 6 bases, J lost 8 bases, and 10 bases stayed unmatched. From germline, CDR1 is SQVTM and CDR2 ANQGSEA. The CDR3 consists of 14 residues. Both TCRalpha and TCRbeta chains were reverse transcribed with V-gene-specific primers. TCRs were amplified for roughly 20 PCR cycles with a constant-region primer and V-primer adapter. TCRdb reprocessed the reads via MiXCR and lists one record per CDR3 protein. The sample includes roughly 11,000 distinct CDR3 sequences, around half of them seen just once. This chain uses TRBV29-1 with TRBJ2-1; 10 bases match TRBD2. The source of this sequence is a human donor with advanced metastatic prostate, ovarian, gallbladder or colorectal cancer (not recorded which). This table probably holds off-target reads from a library built for another chain. CDR3 residues: CSVVTSGSLDEQFF. DNA for the CDR3: TGCAGCGTGGTGACTAGCGGGTCTCTTGATGAGCAGTTCTTC.